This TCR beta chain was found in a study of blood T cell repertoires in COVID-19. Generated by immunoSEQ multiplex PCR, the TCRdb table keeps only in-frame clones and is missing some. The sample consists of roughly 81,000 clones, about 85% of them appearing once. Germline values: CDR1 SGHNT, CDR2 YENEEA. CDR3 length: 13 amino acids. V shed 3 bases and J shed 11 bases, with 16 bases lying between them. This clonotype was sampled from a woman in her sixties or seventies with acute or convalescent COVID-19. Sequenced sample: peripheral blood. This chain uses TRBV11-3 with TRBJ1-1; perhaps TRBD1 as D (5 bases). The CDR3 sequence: CASSFGTGDVAFF. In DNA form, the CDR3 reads TGTGCCAGCAGCTTTGGGACGGGGGATGTGGCTTTCTTT.